This T cell receptor (beta chain) was recovered during a study of T-cell memory formation after mild COVID-19. Study findings and constraints: Clones shrinking from day 15 to 85 showed even CD4/CD8 mixes; later expanders tilted CD4+. CD4+ contracting clones were found mainly in CM and EM, and CD8+ ones in EMRA.

With constant-segment primers, 5'RACE yielded cDNA libraries of TCR alpha and TCR beta that carried sample barcodes and UMIs. TCRdb used MiXCR to reprocess the 5' RACE reads, holding one entry per CDR3 protein. The sample records around 370,000 distinct CDR3 sequences, roughly 20% being singletons. The CDR3 is made up of 12 amino acids. The germline V gene has CDR1 SGHTA and CDR2 FQGNSA. V was clipped by 5 bases and J by 8 bases, with 11 bases between them. This clonotype appeared a few times. Its target is not known. The chain recombines TRBV7-2 with TRBJ2-3; D ambiguous. The source is an adult woman who had mild COVID-19 (a few samples of this study predate the infection). Cell type and time point are not known. Sequencing was done on a sample of PBMCs or a T cell subset sorted from them (not recorded which). The chain's CDR3 is CASSLDLSTQYF. CDR3 coding DNA: TGTGCCAGCAGCCTAGACTTGAGTACGCAGTATTTT.